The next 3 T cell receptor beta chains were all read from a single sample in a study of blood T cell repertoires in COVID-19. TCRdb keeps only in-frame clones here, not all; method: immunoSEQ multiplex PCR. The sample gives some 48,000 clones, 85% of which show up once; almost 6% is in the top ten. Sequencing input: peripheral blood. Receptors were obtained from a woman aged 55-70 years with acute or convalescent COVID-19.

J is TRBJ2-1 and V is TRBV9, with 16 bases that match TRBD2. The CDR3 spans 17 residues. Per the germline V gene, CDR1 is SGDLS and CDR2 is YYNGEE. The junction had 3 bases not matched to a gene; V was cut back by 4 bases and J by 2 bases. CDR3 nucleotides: TGTGCCAGCAGCATTGGGACTAGCGGGGGGGCCTACAATGAGCAGTTCTTC. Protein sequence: CASSIGTSGGAYNEQFF.

CDR3 bases: TGTGCCAGCAGCCGATTGAACAGGGGGGAGAATGAGCAGTTCTTC. Protein sequence: CASSRLNRGENEQFF. The genes are TRBV5-5 and TRBJ2-1; 8 bases agree with TRBD1. Germline V gives CDR1 SGHKS, CDR2 YYEKEE (reference sequence). This CDR3 comprises 15 residues. With 4 bases clipped from V and 7 bases from J, the junction kept 10 bases outside the gene matches. Together with reference TRBV5-5 and TRBJ2-1, the CDR3 gives the full variable domain: DAGVTQSPTHLIKTRGQQVTLRCSPISGHKSVSWYQQVLGQGPQFIFQYYEKEERGRGNFPDRFSARQFPNYSSELNVNALLLGDSALYLCASSRLNRGENEQFFGPGTRLTVL.

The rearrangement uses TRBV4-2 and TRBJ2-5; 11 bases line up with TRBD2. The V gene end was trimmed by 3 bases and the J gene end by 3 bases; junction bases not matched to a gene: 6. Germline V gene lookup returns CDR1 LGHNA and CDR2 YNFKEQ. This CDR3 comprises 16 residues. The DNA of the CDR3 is TGTGCCAGCAGCCAGTCTAGCGGGGGGAGTGAAGAGACCCAGTACTTC. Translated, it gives CASSQSSGGSEETQYF.